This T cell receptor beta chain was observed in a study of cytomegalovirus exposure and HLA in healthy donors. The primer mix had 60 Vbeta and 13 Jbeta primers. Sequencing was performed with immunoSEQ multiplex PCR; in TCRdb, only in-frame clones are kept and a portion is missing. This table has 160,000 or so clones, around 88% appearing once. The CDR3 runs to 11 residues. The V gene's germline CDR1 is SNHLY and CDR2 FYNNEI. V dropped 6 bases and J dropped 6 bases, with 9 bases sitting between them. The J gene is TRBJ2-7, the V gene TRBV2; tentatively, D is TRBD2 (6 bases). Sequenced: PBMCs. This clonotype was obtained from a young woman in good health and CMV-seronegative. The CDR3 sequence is CASRAGGEQYF. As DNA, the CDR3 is TGTGCCAGCAGAGCCGGGGGCGAGCAGTACTTC.